A single sample is the source of the 29 T cell receptor delta chains below, sequenced in a study of Vδ1+ human thymocytes (dated by TCRdb to 2016 to 2019). No cognate antigen is known for these TCRs. General conclusions and limits of the study: The thymic TRG and TRD repertoires appeared highly polyclonal, with Gaussian CDR3 length distributions, in contrast to the oligoclonal repertoires of peripheral blood.

This sample was sequenced with an Illumina MiSeq. RNA was isolated using the RNeasy mini kit, and reverse transcription was performed with Superscript III. CDR3 amplicons were produced by multiplex PCR using pooled V-gene forward primers and a constant-region reverse primer with Illumina adaptor overhangs. Public reads were reanalyzed in TCRdb with CATT, and rows carrying the same DNA were merged afterwards. The sample has about 54,000 delta-chain clones on record, less than 20% of them singletons. The top ten constitute 0.5% of the sample. The sample consisted of Vdelta1+ gamma-delta thymocytes from the thymus. The cell subset or site tag for this specimen amounts to: FACS-sorted CD3+ TCRalphabeta- TCRVdelta1+ TCRVdelta2- thymocytes. The receptor set was obtained from a boy under two years old who had congenital heart surgery.

As for this clone: At one of its ends the junction is not consistent with the germline gene, which may arise from a read error. Other DNA sequences in the same sample also yield this CDR3. The V call is TRDV1, the J call TRDJ1; 9 nucleotides match TRDD3. This CDR3 contains 22 residues. Per the germline V gene, CDR1 is TSWWSYY and CDR2 is QGS. The CDR3 DNA sequence: TGTGCTCTTGGGGAATGGGCTTACCTCATTAGCCCTGGGGGATTCGACACCGACAAACTCATCTTT. It specifies CALGEWAYLISPGGFDTDKLIF.

This clone was seen only a few times. The identical CDR3 is also encoded by other nucleotide sequences in the sample. The chain recombines TRDV1 with TRDJ1; TRDD3 matches at 10 bases. The CDR3 consists of 19 residues. Germline V gene data show CDR1 as TSWWSYY and CDR2 as QGS. Unmatched junction bases numbered 18, after V lost 5 bases and J lost 3 bases. This CDR3 reads CALGKSPRLGDKRSDKLIF. The CDR3, as DNA: TGTGCTCTTGGGAAAAGTCCTAGGCTGGGGGATAAACGGTCCGATAAACTCATCTTT.

This clone came up a few times. The chain is built from TRDV1 and TRDJ1; D may be TRDD3 (6 bases). There are 17 residues in the CDR3. Germline values: CDR1 TSWWSYY, CDR2 QGS. V was shortened by 4 bases and J by 8 bases, with 26 bases between the two germline ends. The CDR3: CALGVCRGKYLAAKLIF. Written as DNA, the CDR3 is TGTGCTCTTGGGGTCTGTCGGGGGAAGTACCTTGCGGCGAAACTCATCTTT.

The rearrangement joins TRDV1 to TRDJ1; the match to TRDD3 covers 7 bases. J was trimmed by 0 bases and V by 0 bases; bases with no gene match: 13. Germline CDR1 and CDR2: TSWWSYY and QGS. The CDR3 spans 19 residues. This chain's CDR3 is CALGELVLIGGKYTDKLIF. CDR3 nucleotides: TGTGCTCTTGGGGAACTGGTTTTAATTGGGGGAAAATACACCGATAAACTCATCTTT.

Only a few counts were recorded for this clone. A read error may explain this, as a much larger clone is one base away. This chain uses TRDV2 with TRDJ1, with TRDD3 identical over 7 bases. CDR3 length equals 14 residues. Unmatched junction bases numbered 5, after V lost 0 bases and J lost 5 bases. Looked up from germline, CDR1 is GEAIGNYY and CDR2 is EKD. The CDR3 region has the DNA TGTGCCTGTGACACCGCCTGGGGGTATGATAAACTCATCTTT. Translation gives CACDTAWGYDKLIF.

This clone was seen more than once but under ten times. The chain combines TRDV1 with TRDJ1; 10 bases are shared with TRDD3. The CDR3 length is 19 residues. J gave up 1 base and V 2 bases, and 13 bases lay outside the gene matches. Germline V gives CDR1 TSWWSYY, CDR2 QGS. The CDR3 region has the DNA TGTGCTCTTGGGGAATCCCCAACGTACTGGGGGATTGGCACCGATAAACTCATCTTT. Translating it yields CALGESPTYWGIGTDKLIF.

The chain is built from TRDV1 and TRDJ1; TRDD3 matches at 7 bases. The CDR3 runs 16 residues. V lost 2 bases and J lost 4; bases outside the gene matches: 10. CDR1 is TSWWSYY and CDR2 is QGS in the germline V gene. CDR3 region: CALGEIALGALDKLIF. CDR3 nucleotides: TGTGCTCTTGGGGAAATCGCCCTGGGGGCCCTCGATAAACTCATCTTT.

J is TRDJ1 and V is TRDV1; TRDD3 agrees at 11 bases. The germline CDR1 and CDR2 sequences are TSWWSYY and QGS. The CDR3 is 25 amino acids. Trimming removed 1 base from V and 0 bases from J; junction bases left unmatched: 28. CDR3 nucleotide sequence: TGTGCTCTTGGGGAACCCATCTTTTTACTGGGGGATAGATCCTCGAGCCTTCCGTACACCGATAAACTCATCTTT. Translating gives CALGEPIFLLGDRSSSLPYTDKLIF.

In this sample, this clone turned up a few times. The chain carries TRDV1 and TRDJ1, with TRDD3 matching over 9 bases. This CDR3 has 18 residues. CDR1 TSWWSYY and CDR2 QGS come from the germline V gene. The V and J ends lost 0 bases and 0 bases, in that order; junction bases with no gene match: 8. CDR3 nucleotides: TGTGCTCTTGGGGAACTAGGGTTGTACTGGGGGAACACCGATAAACTCATCTTT. This gives the protein CALGELGLYWGNTDKLIF.

V gene TRDV1 combines with J gene TRDJ1, with 9 bases fitting TRDD3. Germline V lookup: CDR1 TSWWSYY, CDR2 QGS. This CDR3 contains 24 residues. The V segment lost 1 base and the J segment 0 bases; nucleotides outside the gene matches: 27. CDR3 in amino acids: CALGEPSIYVSRSWGILYTDKLIF. The CDR3 coding sequence is TGTGCTCTTGGGGAACCATCCATTTACGTGAGCCGGTCCTGGGGGATCCTGTACACCGATAAACTCATCTTT.

V gene TRDV1 combines with J gene TRDJ1; 11 bases match TRDD3. The J segment lost 0 bases and the V segment lost 2 bases, leaving 23 bases of the junction unmatched. Germline CDR1 reads TSWWSYY; CDR2 reads QGS. The length of the CDR3 is 23 residues. The CDR3 is CALGEGSGWGIPPGHPYTDKLIF. CDR3 coding DNA: TGTGCTCTTGGGGAAGGTTCCGGCTGGGGGATACCCCCCGGACACCCGTACACCGATAAACTCATCTTT.

This clone was detected ten times or more. The gene calls are TRDV3 and TRDJ1; 7 positions match TRDD2. The CDR3 has 12 residues. Looked up from germline, CDR1 is TVYSNPD and CDR2 is GDNSRS (reference sequence). V lost 5 bases, J lost 12 bases, and 15 bases stayed unmatched. CDR3 loop: CAHHLPETLVIF. In DNA form, the CDR3 reads TGTGCCCATCACCTTCCTGAAACCTTGGTCATCTTT. Full variable domain (outside the CDR3, taken from reference TRDV3 and TRDJ1): CDKVTQSSPDQTVASGSEVVLLCTYDTVYSNPDLFWYRIRPDYSFQFVFYGDNSRSEGADFTQGRFSVKHILTQKAFHLVISPVRTEDSATYYCAHHLPETLVIFGKGTRVTVEP.

This clone was recorded a few times. V is TRDV1 and J is TRDJ1; 8 bases agree with TRDD3. Looked up from germline, CDR1 is TSWWSYY and CDR2 is QGS. The CDR3 is made up of 23 amino acids. With V trimmed by 3 bases and J by 0 bases, 27 bases remained unmatched. The CDR3 reads CALGDPGYFLFSGGPTYTDKLIF. Here the CDR3 DNA reads TGTGCTCTTGGGGACCCGGGGTACTTCCTTTTTTCTGGGGGACCTACGTACACCGATAAACTCATCTTT.

This clone appeared a few times. The chain has TRDV1 and TRDJ1, with D possibly TRDD3 on 6 matching bases. Between the trimmed V and J ends, which lost 3 bases and 0 bases, there was a span of 14 bases. This CDR3 has 16 amino acids. Germline loops: CDR1 TSWWSYY, CDR2 QGS. CDR3 sequence reads: CALGDPWGTYTDKLIF. CDR3 nucleotide sequence: TGTGCTCTTGGGGATCCCTGGGGAACGTACACCGATAAACTCATCTTT.

This clone was seen a few times. The rearrangement uses TRDV1 and TRDJ1; 9 nucleotides line up with TRDD3. In germline, CDR1 is TSWWSYY, CDR2 QGS. The CDR3 runs to 21 residues. V lost 4 bases to trimming and J lost 1 base; unmatched junction nucleotides: 22. CDR3 DNA: TGTGCTCTTGGGGTCCACCCGCCTTCCTCGTACTGGGGGAGAATCACCGATAAACTCATCTTT. It codes for CALGVHPPSSYWGRITDKLIF.

This clone has only a few counts. The genes are TRDV1 and TRDJ1; D is possibly TRDD3 (9 bases). Trimming shortened V by 4 bases and J by 0 bases, and 27 bases separated the two germline ends. From germline, CDR1 is TSWWSYY and CDR2 QGS. The CDR3 runs to 20 residues. DNA for the CDR3: TGTGCTCTTGGGGGCGGCCTTCCTATCTCTGGGGGATCTTACACCGATAAACTCATCTTT. Protein: CALGGGLPISGGSYTDKLIF.

There are many counts of this clone. This chain uses TRAV29/DV5 with TRDJ1; the D gene could be TRDD2 or TRDD3 (7 bases each). The CDR3 totals 20 residues. The germline CDR1 and CDR2 sequences are NSMFDY and ISSIKDK. With 1 base removed from V and 2 bases from J, the gap between germline ends came to 30 bases. The CDR3 is CAASSSFLYMGGSETDKLIF. In DNA, the CDR3 is TGTGCAGCAAGCAGTTCCTTCCTTTACATGGGGGGATCGGAGACCGATAAACTCATCTTT.

The chain is built from TRDV1 and TRDJ1; D is undetermined. Germline loops: CDR1 TSWWSYY, CDR2 QGS. This CDR3 has 17 amino acids. V shed 3 bases and J shed 0 bases, with 17 bases lying between them. CDR3: CALGELLRGQYTDKLIF. The CDR3 DNA follows: TGTGCTCTTGGGGAGCTATTGAGGGGCCAATACACCGATAAACTCATCTTT.

The chain recombines TRDV1 with TRDJ1; 11 positions agree with TRDD3. This CDR3 is built from 17 residues. The germline CDR1 and CDR2 sequences are TSWWSYY and QGS. J gave up 5 bases and V 0 bases, and 8 bases lay outside the gene matches. The CDR3 DNA reads as TGTGCTCTTGGGGAACTCACCTGGGGGATACTGGGTGATAAACTCATCTTT. It is translated as CALGELTWGILGDKLIF.

This clone has more than one count but fewer than ten. This chain uses TRDV1 with TRDJ1; D may be TRDD2 (6 bases). V was shortened by 0 bases and J by 2 bases, with 37 bases between the two germline ends. Germline V CDR1 and CDR2: TSWWSYY, QGS. The CDR3 covers 24 residues. The CDR3 nucleotides read TGTGCTCTTGGGGAACTAATTCCCACGCCTTCCCACGCTCACTGGTATCCTACTACCGATAAACTCATCTTT. As protein: CALGELIPTPSHAHWYPTTDKLIF.

To note about this clone: A read error may produce the germline difference seen at one junction end. The chain uses TRDV1 and TRDJ1, with D maybe TRDD2 (5 bases). The CDR3 spans 21 residues. CDR1 is TSWWSYY, CDR2 QGS, per germline. CDR3 protein: CALGELTLRSNGCDYTDKLIF. In DNA form, the CDR3 reads TGTGCTCTTGGGGAACTAACCCTACGTTCGAATGGCTGTGACTACACCGACAAACTCATCTTT.

V and J are TRDV1 and TRDJ1; 12 positions match TRDD3. Trimming removed 4 bases from V and 0 bases from J; junction bases left unmatched: 18. Germline CDR1 is TSWWSYY and CDR2 is QGS. CDR3 length: 21 residues. CDR3 amino acids: CALGGVRRVLGDTRNTDKLIF. In DNA form, the CDR3 reads TGTGCTCTTGGGGGGGTACGTAGAGTTCTGGGGGATACGAGAAACACCGATAAACTCATCTTT.

The chain carries TRDV1 and TRDJ1; TRDD3 aligns across 10 bases. The CDR3 has 24 amino acids. The trim removed 0 bases at V and 0 bases at J, leaving 25 bases unmatched. Germline loops: CDR1 TSWWSYY, CDR2 QGS. The CDR3 protein is CALGELAPYVKTGGFTLYTDKLIF. Written as DNA, the CDR3 is TGTGCTCTTGGGGAACTGGCTCCCTACGTTAAGACTGGGGGATTCACGTTGTACACCGATAAACTCATCTTT.

This clone was observed a few times. The rearrangement uses TRDV1 and TRDJ1, with 7 bases aligning to TRDD3. CDR1 and CDR2 (germline): TSWWSYY, QGS. V lost 0 bases, J lost 3 bases, and 13 bases stayed unmatched. This CDR3 is built from 18 residues. The CDR3 DNA sequence: TGTGCTCTTGGGGAACTACCAACTCCCTACTGGGGATCCGATAAACTCATCTTT. Its protein product is CALGELPTPYWGSDKLIF.

V gene TRDV1 combines with J gene TRDJ1, with D possibly TRDD3 on 10 matching bases. Germline assignment: CDR1 TSWWSYY and CDR2 QGS. The CDR3 spans 21 residues. Trimming removed 1 base at V and 0 bases at J, with 27 bases between. CDR3 protein: CALGEPTFLRGGYLDTDKLIF. The DNA of the CDR3 is TGTGCTCTTGGGGAACCGACCTTCCTACGTGGGGGATACCTGGACACCGATAAACTCATCTTT.

In its sample, this clone was seen a few times. The V gene is TRDV1, the J gene TRDJ1; TRDD3 matches at 9 bases. Trimming cost V 3 bases and J 2 bases; bases outside gene matches: 13. The germline CDR1 and CDR2 sequences are TSWWSYY and QGS. The CDR3 consists of 18 residues. The CDR3 DNA follows: TGTGCTCTTGGGGACTCACTGGGGGACCTCATAGCGACCGATAAACTCATCTTT. Its translation is CALGDSLGDLIATDKLIF.

This clone was found a few times. V is TRDV1 and J is TRDJ1; 11 bases agree with TRDD3. Germline CDR1 and CDR2: TSWWSYY and QGS. This CDR3 is 17 amino acids long. Germline trimming cut 4 bases from V and 1 base from J; bases unmatched to any gene: 8. The CDR3 reads CALGVSLGDTCTDKLIF. For the CDR3, the DNA is TGTGCTCTTGGGGTTTCTTTGGGGGATACGTGCACCGATAAACTCATCTTT.

This clone was seen a handful of times. The J gene is TRDJ1, the V gene TRDV1; 11 nucleotides match TRDD3. This CDR3 is 21 amino acids long. The germline V gene has CDR1 TSWWSYY and CDR2 QGS. V was clipped by 0 bases and J by 0 bases; unmatched bases: 15. CDR3 residues: CALGELGGWGILGVYTDKLIF. CDR3 nucleotides: TGTGCTCTTGGGGAACTAGGGGGCTGGGGGATACTAGGGGTCTACACCGATAAACTCATCTTT.

V is TRDV1 and J is TRDJ1, with TRDD3 matching over 7 bases. Germline CDR1 reads TSWWSYY; CDR2 reads QGS. The junction had 8 bases not matched to a gene; V was cut back by 1 base and J by 0 bases. The CDR3 totals 17 residues. CDR3 in amino acids: CALGERRSGGHTDKLIF. The CDR3 DNA reads as TGTGCTCTTGGGGAACGAAGGAGTGGGGGACACACCGATAAACTCATCTTT.